These 20 T cell receptor beta chains were sequenced from one sample in a study of CD4+ T cells in melanoma. The method was immunoSEQ multiplex PCR; TCRdb's version includes in-frame clones alone and lacks a portion of them. This sample has 140,000 or so clones, with 92% found just once. Receptor source: a human donor with melanoma.

The chain is built from TRBV5-1 and TRBJ1-3; no clear D. CDR1 and CDR2 from the germline V gene are SGHRS and YFSETQ. The CDR3 spans 14 residues. V lost 2 bases and J 0 bases, leaving 6 bases between the germline ends. For the CDR3, the DNA is TGCGCCAGCAGCTTTGCTAACTCTGGAAACACCATATATTTT. Translation: CASSFANSGNTIYF.

J is TRBJ1-1 and V is TRBV29-1; weak D call: TRBD1 (6 bases). Per the germline V gene, CDR1 is SQVTM and CDR2 is ANQGSEA. The V end was cut by 2 bases, the J end by 2 bases, with 15 bases between. The CDR3 is made up of 15 amino acids. CDR3 sequence reads: CSVEYRGGRNTEAFF. The DNA of the CDR3 is TGCAGCGTTGAATATCGGGGGGGCCGAAACACTGAAGCTTTCTTT.

In DNA, the CDR3 is TGTGCCAGCAGATTGACAGGGCTCCAAGACGGCTACACCTTC. Amino acid sequence: CASRLTGLQDGYTF. The rearrangement joins TRBV6-5 to TRBJ1-2; the match to TRBD1 covers 7 bases. Germline CDR1 MNHEY, CDR2 SVGAGI. J lost 8 bases, V lost 6 bases, and 12 bases had no gene match. The CDR3 totals 14 residues.

The chain couples TRBV11-2 to TRBJ2-7, with a weak D call TRBD2 (6 bases). In germline, CDR1 is SGHAT, CDR2 FQNNGV. The CDR3 has 14 residues. Trimming shortened V by 9 bases and J by 5 bases, and 20 bases separated the two germline ends. The CDR3 is CASTWPMGGNEQYF. The DNA of the CDR3 is TGTGCCAGTACGTGGCCGATGGGGGGAAACGAGCAGTACTTC. Combining the CDR3 with reference TRBV11-2 and TRBJ2-7 gives the whole variable domain EAGVAQSPRYKIIEKRQSVAFWCNPISGHATLYWYQQILGQGPKLLIQFQNNGVVDDSQLPKDRFSAERLKGVDSTLKIQPAKLEDSAVYLCASTWPMGGNEQYFGPGTRLTVT.

The chain has TRBV18 and TRBJ1-2; the match to TRBD1 covers 8 bases. V lost 2 bases to trimming and J lost 7 bases; unmatched junction nucleotides: 9. The CDR3 sequence is 15 residues long. Germline CDR1 and CDR2: KGHSH and LQKENI. The chain's CDR3 is CASSPTTGEWGGYTF. The DNA for the CDR3 is TGTGCCAGCTCACCAACGACAGGGGAATGGGGTGGCTACACCTTC.

The chain has TRBV11-3 and TRBJ1-2, with D perhaps TRBD1 (5 bases). This CDR3 contains 13 residues. The V end was cut by 5 bases, the J end by 4 bases, with 11 bases between. In germline, CDR1 is SGHNT, CDR2 YENEEA. The CDR3 DNA sequence: TGTGCCAGCAGCGGCCGGACATCCTATGGCTACACCTTC. Encoded protein: CASSGRTSYGYTF.

V usage is TRBV2 and J usage is TRBJ1-1; D not certain. Germline V lookup: CDR1 SNHLY, CDR2 FYNNEI. The CDR3 has 14 residues. Trimming shortened V by 3 bases and J by 3 bases, and 11 bases separated the two germline ends. The CDR3 protein is CASSDGRLDTEAFF. DNA of the CDR3: TGTGCCAGCAGTGATGGTCGCCTCGACACTGAAGCTTTCTTT.

The gene calls are TRBV27 and TRBJ2-2; 13 bases are a match to TRBD2. This CDR3 region has 17 residues. The V segment lost 4 bases and the J segment 5 bases; nucleotides outside the gene matches: 7. Germline CDR1 MNHEY, CDR2 SMNVEV (reference sequence). The CDR3 bases are TGTGCCAGCAGTTCCCCGGGACTAGCGGGGTTAACCGGGGAGCTGTTTTTT. Its protein product is CASSSPGLAGLTGELFF.

The chain joins TRBV5-1 to TRBJ1-1, with 9 bases identical to TRBD1. CDR1 SGHRS and CDR2 YFSETQ come from the germline V gene. V shed 1 base, J shed 2 bases, and the junction held 6 bases outside the gene matches. The CDR3 totals 16 residues. CDR3 nucleotides: TGCGCCAGCAGCTTGTTGGGACAGGGCCTAAACACTGAAGCTTTCTTT. It yields the protein CASSLLGQGLNTEAFF.

The chain combines TRBV4-1 with TRBJ1-1, with D possibly being TRBD1 (5 bases). The CDR3 contains 16 residues. The germline CDR1 and CDR2 sequences are MGHRA and YSYEKL. Trimming took off 4 bases at V and 0 bases at J, with 15 bases between the two ends. This chain's CDR3 is CASSPDNGGMNTEAFF. The DNA for the CDR3 is TGCGCCAGCAGCCCCGACAACGGGGGAATGAACACTGAAGCTTTCTTT.

Only one count was recorded for this clone. The chain employs TRBV7-3 and TRBJ2-3; a possible D gene is TRBD1 (6 bases). The CDR3 runs 15 residues. Germline V gene sequence: CDR1 SGHTA, CDR2 FQGTGA. Trimming removed 5 bases at V and 4 bases at J, with 16 bases between. The DNA of the CDR3 is TGTGCCAGCAGCCCCGGACAGTTGGGCTCAGATACGCAGTATTTT. This translates into CASSPGQLGSDTQYF.

The genes are TRBV9 and TRBJ1-3; TRBD1 aligns across 9 bases. CDR1 SGDLS and CDR2 YYNGEE come from the germline V gene. The CDR3 totals 16 residues. The ends lost 3 bases at V and 7 bases at J; junction bases unmatched: 11. CDR3 sequence: CASSGGRDRVSNTIYF. The CDR3, as DNA: TGTGCCAGCAGCGGCGGCCGGGACAGGGTATCGAACACCATATATTTT.

The chain employs TRBV6-6 and TRBJ2-5; 10 bases are a match to TRBD1. The CDR3 has 15 amino acids. Germline-derived CDR1 and CDR2 are MNHNY and SVGAGI (reference sequence). V dropped 6 bases and J dropped 1; count of bases not matched to a gene: 5. CDR3 amino acids: CASSGTGEIQETQYF. CDR3 DNA sequence: TGTGCCAGCAGCGGGACAGGGGAAATCCAAGAGACCCAGTACTTC.

The CDR3 DNA is TGTGCCAGCAGTTATGGGGGTTCCTACGAGCAGTACTTC. This codes for CASSYGGSYEQYF. The chain recombines TRBV6-6 with TRBJ2-7; D is possibly TRBD1 or TRBD2 (5 bases each). Looked up from germline, CDR1 is MNHNY and CDR2 is SVGAGI (reference sequence). The CDR3 is 13 residues long. V lost 3 bases and J lost 1, with 7 bases in between.

Of note for this clone: One junction end does not reproduce the germline sequence, and a read error may be involved. The CDR3 nucleotides read TGTGCCAGCAGCGAAGCGCCCGGCGCTGGCTACACCTTC. Protein product: CASSEAPGAGYTF. This chain uses TRBV2 with TRBJ1-2, with no clear D. CDR1 is SNHLY and CDR2 is FYNNEI in the germline V gene. The CDR3 has 13 amino acids.

The chain uses TRBV5-1 and TRBJ2-6; tentative D call: TRBD1 (6 bases). Between the trimmed V and J ends, which lost 4 bases and 1 base, there was a span of 6 bases. CDR1 and CDR2 (germline): SGHRS, YFSETQ. The CDR3 extends over 14 amino acids. CDR3 DNA sequence: TGCGCCAGCAGCGACAGGTCTGGGGCCAACGTCCTGACTTTC. The encoded protein is CASSDRSGANVLTF.

The chain carries TRBV7-2 and TRBJ2-3, with D maybe TRBD2 (6 bases). CDR3 length equals 15 residues. V dropped 5 bases and J dropped 0 bases, with 12 bases sitting between them. Germline values: CDR1 SGHTA, CDR2 FQGNSA. The CDR3 sequence: CASSRGETSTDTQYF. The CDR3 region has the DNA TGTGCCAGCAGCCGCGGGGAAACTAGCACAGATACGCAGTATTTT.

V and J are TRBV5-4 and TRBJ2-1, with 10 bases that match TRBD2. In germline, CDR1 is SGHNT, CDR2 YYREEE (reference sequence). CDR3 length: 16 residues. J was trimmed by 2 bases and V by 4 bases; bases with no gene match: 6. The CDR3 sequence: CASSTKRGGPYNEQFF. CDR3 sequence (DNA): TGTGCCAGCAGCACTAAGCGGGGGGGCCCCTACAATGAGCAGTTCTTC.

The V call is TRBV30, the J call TRBJ1-5; no definite D call. V lost 1 base to trimming and J lost 0 bases, with 4 bases between them. This CDR3 has 13 residues. Germline V gives CDR1 GTSNPN, CDR2 SVGIG (reference sequence). CDR3 in DNA: TGTGCCTGGAGTGAGTATAGCAATCAGCCCCAGCATTTT. This sequence encodes CAWSEYSNQPQHF.

The chain is built from TRBV30 and TRBJ1-6; D is undetermined. This CDR3 contains 15 residues. Germline V gene data show CDR1 as GTSNPN and CDR2 as SVGIG (reference sequence). The V gene lost 2 bases and the J gene lost 2 bases, with 10 bases spanning the gap. The CDR3 here is CAWSPLSAYNSPLHF. The DNA for the CDR3 is TGTGCCTGGAGTCCCTTATCTGCCTATAATTCACCCCTCCACTTT.